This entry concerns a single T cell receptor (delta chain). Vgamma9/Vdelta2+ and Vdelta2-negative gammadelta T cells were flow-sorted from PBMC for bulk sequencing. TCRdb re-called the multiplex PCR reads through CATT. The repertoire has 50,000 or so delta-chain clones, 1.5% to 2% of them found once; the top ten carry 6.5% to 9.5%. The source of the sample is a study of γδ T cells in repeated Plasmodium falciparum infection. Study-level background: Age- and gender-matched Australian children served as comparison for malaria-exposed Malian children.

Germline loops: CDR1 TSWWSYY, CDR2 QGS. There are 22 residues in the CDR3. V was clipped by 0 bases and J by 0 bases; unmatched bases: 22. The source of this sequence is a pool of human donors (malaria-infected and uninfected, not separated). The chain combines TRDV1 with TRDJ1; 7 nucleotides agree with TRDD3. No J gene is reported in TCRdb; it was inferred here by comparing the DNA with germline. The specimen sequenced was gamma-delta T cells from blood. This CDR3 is CALGELFSAGEGDRVYTDKLIF. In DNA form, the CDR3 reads TGTGCTCTTGGGGAACTTTTCTCGGCGGGGGAGGGGGATCGCGTGTACACCGATAAACTCATCTTT.